The 10 T cell receptor beta chains below all came from one sample that was sequenced in a study of cytomegalovirus exposure and HLA in healthy donors. A multiplex PCR was run with 60 Vbeta primers and 13 Jbeta primers. TCRdb keeps only in-frame clones here, not all; method: immunoSEQ multiplex PCR. The sample yields over 150,000 clones, around four fifths seen once. Sequencing was carried out using PBMCs. These receptors came from a man aged 50 or older in good health and CMV-seronegative.

The table lists this clone with a count of one. The chain carries TRBV5-1 and TRBJ1-5; 9 nucleotides agree with TRBD1. The CDR3 is made up of 15 amino acids. With 4 bases clipped from V and 7 bases from J, the junction kept 9 bases outside the gene matches. In germline, CDR1 is SGHRS, CDR2 YFSETQ. The CDR3 loop is CASSLTGQGEQPQHF. The CDR3 nucleotides are TGCGCCAGCAGCCTGACGGGACAGGGTGAACAGCCCCAGCATTTT.

The chain uses TRBV28 and TRBJ2-1; a weak D match, TRBD2 (5 bases). CDR3 length equals 15 residues. The germline V gene encodes CDR1 MDHEN and CDR2 SYDVKM. V gave up 6 bases and J gave up 0 bases, with 12 bases separating them. In DNA form, the CDR3 reads TGTGCCAGCAGCCAAAGCGGTTCCTCCTACAATGAGCAGTTCTTC. It translates to CASSQSGSSYNEQFF.

V gene TRBV9 combines with J gene TRBJ2-2; possible D gene TRBD1, 5 bases. CDR1 SGDLS and CDR2 YYNGEE come from the germline V gene. This CDR3 spans 15 amino acids. The V end was cut by 3 bases, the J end by 4 bases, with 13 bases between. CDR3 protein: CASSGRTLSTGELFF. As DNA, the CDR3 is TGTGCCAGCAGCGGAAGGACACTGAGCACCGGGGAGCTGTTTTTT.

About this clone: The sample has other DNA sequences that encode this CDR3 too. The CDR3 loop reads CASSQVTSVNRDLGHLNEKLFF. CDR3 in DNA: TGCGCCAGCAGCCAAGTTACGTCAGTCAACAGAGATCTGGGTCACCTTAATGAAAAACTGTTTTTT. This sequence joins TRBV4-1 and TRBJ1-4; no reliable D call. The germline V gene encodes CDR1 MGHRA and CDR2 YSYEKL. Deletions cut 1 base from V and 4 bases from J, with 31 bases between. The CDR3 totals 22 residues.

The rearrangement uses TRBV29-1 and TRBJ2-7; 9 bases line up with TRBD2. This CDR3 comprises 13 residues. V was pared by 3 bases and J by 4 bases, with 4 bases of the junction left unmatched. CDR1 is SQVTM and CDR2 is ANQGSEA in the germline V gene. CDR3: CSVDSSGSYEQYF. Written as DNA, the CDR3 is TGCAGCGTTGATAGTAGCGGGAGTTACGAGCAGTACTTC.

Here the CDR3 DNA reads TGTGCCAGCAGCTTGACAGGGGGCTTTGGAGAGACCCAGTACTTC. As protein: CASSLTGGFGETQYF. The genes are TRBV7-2 and TRBJ2-5; 10 bases align to TRBD1. Germline lookup yields CDR1 SGHTA and CDR2 FQGNSA. Germline trimming cut 3 bases from V and 4 bases from J; bases unmatched to any gene: 5. The CDR3 length is 15 residues.

V and J are TRBV7-2 and TRBJ1-2; D is unclear. Trimming stripped 1 base from V and 0 bases from J, with 6 bases between. The germline V gene has CDR1 SGHTA and CDR2 FQGNSA. The CDR3 runs to 14 residues. In DNA form, the CDR3 reads TGTGCCAGCAGCTTAGAGTCAGCTAACTATGGCTACACCTTC. It is translated as CASSLESANYGYTF.

This clone was observed a few times. This chain uses TRBV19 with TRBJ1-6; D possibly corresponds to TRBD1 (5 bases). Per the germline V gene, CDR1 is LNHDA and CDR2 is SQIVND (reference sequence). This CDR3 contains 14 residues. Trimming removed 1 base from V and 13 bases from J, with 14 bases in between. Here the CDR3 reads CASSIGSSRGPLHF. As DNA, the CDR3 is TGTGCCAGTAGTATAGGATCCTCTAGGGGCCCCCTCCACTTT. The entire variable domain, with the rest obtained from reference TRBV19 and TRBJ1-6, is as follows: DGGITQSPKYLFRKEGQNVTLSCEQNLNHDAMYWYRQDPGQGLRLIYYSQIVNDFQKGDIAEGYSVSREKKESFPLTVTSAQKNPTAFYLCASSIGSSRGPLHFGNGTRLTVT.

The chain is built from TRBV5-1 and TRBJ2-1, with 10 bases aligning to TRBD2. The length of the CDR3 is 14 residues. V gave up 4 bases and J gave up 5 bases; unmatched junction bases: 3. Germline CDR1 is SGHRS and CDR2 is YFSETQ. CDR3 bases: TGCGCCAGCAGCCGAGGACTAGCGGACAATGAGCAGTTCTTC. It encodes CASSRGLADNEQFF.

The chain joins TRBV27 to TRBJ1-6; 8 bases are a match to TRBD1. Trimming at V came to 6 bases and at J to 4 bases, leaving 8 bases not matched to a gene. Germline V gene sequence: CDR1 MNHEY, CDR2 SMNVEV (reference sequence). There are 16 residues in the CDR3. CDR3 DNA: TGTGCCAGCAGAATTTCGGACAGGGTATATAATTCACCCCTCCACTTT. Residues: CASRISDRVYNSPLHF.